A selection of T cell receptor beta chains follows, all from one sample in a study of T cell responses to AZD1222 COVID-19 vaccine. Measured with immunoSEQ multiplex PCR; TCRdb has only the in-frame clones, and not every one. The sample holds some 120,000 clones, roughly 89% seen once. The sequencing used peripheral blood, collected on day 0 of AZD1222 vaccination. The receptors stem from an adult in good health. CDR3s include the opening cysteine and the closing phenylalanine or tryptophan. The order of the fields is D gene, J gene, clone size, V gene, CDR3 protein, CDR3 DNA. A D gene is named only where the DNA matches it firmly. Clone size is stated in some rows and not others, as once, few, many or a class when expanded.

NA,TRBJ2-7,NA,TRBV14,CASSPTLYEQYF,TGTGCCAGCAGCCCTACCCTTTACGAGCAGTACTTC
NA,TRBJ2-7,NA,TRBV7-7,CASSLATAYEQYF,TGTGCTAGCAGCTTAGCGACGGCCTACGAGCAGTACTTC
NA,TRBJ2-1,NA,TRBV5-6,CASTRLGTSYNEQFF,TGTGCCAGCACCCGACTAGGGACCTCCTACAATGAGCAGTTCTTC
NA,TRBJ2-1,once,TRBV7-6,CASSLEGGLSYNEQFF,TGTGCCAGCAGCTTAGAAGGGGGACTATCCTACAATGAGCAGTTCTTC
TRBD1,TRBJ1-4,NA,TRBV15,CATSRGGGGLEKLFF,TGTGCCACCAGCAGAGGTGGAGGGGGCCTGGAAAAACTGTTTTTT
NA,TRBJ2-7,NA,TRBV7-2,CASSLPGLPPEQYF,TGTGCCAGCAGCTTGCCTGGACTCCCGCCCGAGCAGTACTTC
NA,TRBJ1-1,NA,TRBV20-1,CSASGGAKDTEAFF,TGCAGTGCTAGTGGGGGGGCAAAGGACACTGAAGCTTTCTTT
TRBD1,TRBJ2-7,NA,TRBV6-5,CASSSFGTGYEQYF,TGTGCCAGCAGTTCTTTCGGGACAGGGTACGAGCAGTACTTC
NA,TRBJ1-5,once,TRBV27,CASSLYPMDRNQPQHF,TGTGCCAGCAGTTTATACCCCATGGACAGAAATCAGCCCCAGCATTTT
NA,TRBJ1-5,NA,TRBV19,CASSRVTVGQQPQHF,TGTGCCAGTAGTCGGGTTACGGTAGGACAGCAGCCCCAGCATTTT
NA,TRBJ2-7,NA,TRBV7-8,CASSAPGGRSSYEQYF,TGTGCCAGCAGCGCACCAGGGGGGAGGAGCTCCTACGAGCAGTACTTC
TRBD2,TRBJ2-7,NA,TRBV7-2,CASSKLASRAEQYF,TGTGCCAGCAGCAAACTAGCGTCGCGGGCCGAGCAGTACTTC
NA,TRBJ1-5,NA,TRBV6-4,CASIPPPGGNQPQHF,TGTGCCAGCATCCCCCCACCAGGGGGCAATCAGCCCCAGCATTTT
NA,TRBJ1-1,NA,TRBV19,CASSISRGTEAFF,TGTGCCAGTAGTATATCCAGGGGCACTGAAGCTTTCTTT
NA,TRBJ2-7,NA,TRBV21-1,CASSKAGTGVEQYF,TGTGCCAGCAGCAAGGCCGGGACAGGGGTCGAGCAGTACTTC
NA,TRBJ1-1,NA,TRBV29-1,CSVGGGGTEAFF,TGCAGCGTTGGCGGGGGAGGCACTGAAGCTTTCTTT
NA,TRBJ1-2,NA,TRBV30,CAWLGGRGYGYTF,TGTGCCTGGTTGGGGGGCAGGGGCTATGGCTACACCTTC
NA,TRBJ1-5,NA,TRBV6-5,CASSYTGSSNQPQHF,TGTGCCAGCAGTTACACGGGGAGTAGCAATCAGCCCCAGCATTTT
NA,TRBJ1-4,NA,TRBV14,CASPRAGEKLFF,TGTGCCAGCCCTAGGGCCGGGGAAAAACTGTTTTTT
TRBD2,TRBJ2-1,NA,TRBV7-2,CASRTGGPVNEQFF,TGTGCCAGCAGAACGGGAGGGCCGGTAAATGAGCAGTTCTTC
NA,TRBJ2-2,NA,TRBV6-4,CASSDSGNTGELFF,TGTGCCAGCAGTGACTCCGGGAACACCGGGGAGCTGTTTTTT
NA,TRBJ2-6,NA,TRBV7-3,CASSFVTGSGANVLTF,TGTGCCAGCAGCTTCGTTACGGGATCTGGGGCCAACGTCCTGACTTTC
TRBD1,TRBJ1-2,NA,TRBV7-2,CASSPGQGIRNGYTF,TGTGCCAGCAGCCCTGGACAGGGGATAAGGAATGGCTACACCTTC
NA,TRBJ2-2,NA,TRBV3-1/TRBV3-2,CASSQARTGELFF,TGTGCCAGCAGCCAAGCCAGAACCGGGGAGCTGTTTTTT
TRBD1,TRBJ2-7,NA,TRBV5-1,CASSPGTGVGEQYF,TGCGCCAGCAGCCCCGGGACAGGGGTTGGGGAGCAGTACTTC
NA,TRBJ2-7,NA,TRBV3-1/TRBV3-2,CASSQVNGEQYF,TGTGCCAGCAGCCAAGTTAACGGCGAGCAGTACTTC